The 20 T cell receptor beta chains below all came from one sample that was sequenced in a study of memory CD4+ T cells and cytomegalovirus serostatus. Single viable CD3+CD4+CD8-CD45RO+ cells were sorted as the memory CD4+ T cells. Sequenced by immunoSEQ multiplex PCR; TCRdb stores in-frame clones only, minus some. The sample holds 75,000 to 90,000 clones; around 80% are singletons and the top ten take less than 0.9%. Sequences were obtained from memory CD4+ T cells from blood. The source is an adult in good health and CMV-seronegative.

The V call is TRBV30, the J call TRBJ1-4, with D uncertain. The CDR3 sequence is 14 residues long. The V gene lost 3 bases and the J gene lost 4 bases, with 12 bases spanning the gap. The germline CDR1 and CDR2 sequences are GTSNPN and SVGIG (reference sequence). The CDR3 DNA is TGTGCCTGGAGGAGGCCGGGATATAATGAAAAACTGTTTTTT. Residues: CAWRRPGYNEKLFF.

The V gene is TRBV5-4, the J gene TRBJ2-3; 11 bases map to TRBD2. Germline CDR1 and CDR2: SGHNT and YYREEE (reference sequence). The CDR3 contains 18 residues. The junction had 7 bases not matched to a gene; V was cut back by 0 bases and J by 1 base. As DNA, the CDR3 is TGTGCCAGCAGCTTGGCCCGGCTAGCGGGGGGACGCACAGATACGCAGTATTTT. Its translation is CASSLARLAGGRTDTQYF.

The J gene is TRBJ1-6, the V gene TRBV4-2; D is unresolved. There are 15 residues in the CDR3. Germline V lookup: CDR1 LGHNA, CDR2 YNFKEQ. V was cut by 0 bases and J by 8 bases, with 11 bases left in between. DNA for the CDR3: TGTGCCAGCAGCCAAGAGGCCCGGGTGGATTCACCCCTCCACTTT. It translates to CASSQEARVDSPLHF.

The V gene is TRBV7-8, the J gene TRBJ1-1; the D gene is possibly TRBD1 (5 bases). CDR3 length equals 17 residues. Germline V gene sequence: CDR1 SGHVS, CDR2 FQNEAQ. Between the trimmed V and J ends, which lost 5 bases and 0 bases, there was a span of 19 bases. The CDR3 loop is CASSPNVNAGLNTEAFF. In DNA form, the CDR3 reads TGTGCCAGCAGCCCGAACGTAAACGCAGGGCTGAACACTGAAGCTTTCTTT.

The rearrangement uses TRBV2 and TRBJ2-5; possibly TRBD2 for D (6 bases). Germline loops: CDR1 SNHLY, CDR2 FYNNEI. V gave up 9 bases and J gave up 3 bases, with 11 bases separating them. The CDR3 runs 12 residues. The CDR3 here is CARRRGEETQYF. The CDR3 DNA is TGTGCCAGGCGGCGGGGTGAAGAGACCCAGTACTTC. The whole variable domain, remainder taken from reference TRBV2 and TRBJ2-5, is EPEVTQTPSHQVTQMGQEVILRCVPISNHLYFYWYRQILGQKVEFLVSFYNNEISEKSEIFDDQFSVERPDGSNFTLKIRSTKLEDSAMYFCARRRGEETQYFGPGTRLLVL.

The rearrangement joins TRBV28 to TRBJ2-5, with D hard to call. The CDR3 spans 15 residues. The ends were cut back, 7 bases at V and 1 base at J, with 16 bases in the middle. Per the germline V gene, CDR1 is MDHEN and CDR2 is SYDVKM. The CDR3: CASIANVGVQETQYF. As DNA, the CDR3 is TGTGCCAGCATCGCCAATGTAGGCGTCCAAGAGACCCAGTACTTC.

The chain combines TRBV19 with TRBJ1-2; D call uncertain. Trimming stripped 4 bases from V and 7 bases from J, with 7 bases between. Germline V lookup: CDR1 LNHDA, CDR2 SQIVND (reference sequence). CDR3 length equals 11 residues. Written as DNA, the CDR3 is TGTGCCAGTAGTAAACGAGGTGGCTACACCTTC. This encodes CASSKRGGYTF.

The rearrangement links TRBV7-9 to TRBJ1-1; possible D gene TRBD1, 6 bases. This CDR3 contains 15 residues. V lost 1 base and J 4 bases, leaving 13 bases between the germline ends. Germline CDR1 and CDR2: SEHNR and FQNEAQ (reference sequence). Written as DNA, the CDR3 is TGTGCCAGCAGCTTAGACAGGGTGGGTGGCACTGAAGCTTTCTTT. Translating gives CASSLDRVGGTEAFF.

This clone was seen only a few times. The V and J genes are TRBV5-1 and TRBJ2-3, with 8 bases that match TRBD2. V was clipped by 2 bases and J by 0 bases; unmatched bases: 5. CDR3 length: 16 amino acids. The germline gives CDR1 SGHRS, CDR2 YFSETQ. The CDR3 spells CASSFSGKTSTDTQYF. As DNA, the CDR3 is TGCGCCAGCAGCTTTAGCGGGAAGACTAGCACAGATACGCAGTATTTT.

The chain couples TRBV6-5 to TRBJ1-3; D is perhaps TRBD1 (6 bases). The V gene lost 7 bases and the J gene lost 4 bases, with 11 bases spanning the gap. The CDR3 totals 13 residues. Germline CDR1 reads MNHEY; CDR2 reads SVGAGI. CDR3 amino acids: CASKARGGNTIYF. The CDR3, as DNA: TGTGCCAGCAAGGCCAGGGGAGGAAACACCATATATTTT.

This chain uses TRBV6-1 with TRBJ2-7, with 11 bases that match TRBD2. CDR1 is MNHNS and CDR2 is SASEGT in the germline V gene. J gave up 6 bases and V 6 bases, and 7 bases lay outside the gene matches. The CDR3 consists of 14 residues. The CDR3 sequence: CASSPGTSGSEQYF. The CDR3 DNA follows: TGTGCCAGCAGCCCCGGGACTAGCGGTAGCGAGCAGTACTTC.

The chain carries TRBV5-6 and TRBJ1-2; no definite D call. Germline lookup yields CDR1 SGHDT and CDR2 YYEEEE. V was pared by 0 bases and J by 1 base, with 7 bases between. CDR3 size: 14 residues. The CDR3 loop is CASSLDTLNYGYTF. The CDR3 nucleotides are TGTGCCAGCAGCTTGGACACTCTTAACTATGGCTACACCTTC.

Written as DNA, the CDR3 is TGCGCCAGCAGCTTGATGGGAGAGACCCAGTACTTC. Its translation is CASSLMGETQYF. J is TRBJ2-5 and V is TRBV5-1; the D is unclear. CDR3 length: 12 amino acids. Germline V gene data show CDR1 as SGHRS and CDR2 as YFSETQ. The V and J ends lost 1 base and 4 bases respectively, with 5 bases between them. The whole variable domain, remainder taken from reference TRBV5-1 and TRBJ2-5, is KAGVTQTPRYLIKTRGQQVTLSCSPISGHRSVSWYQQTPGQGLQFLFEYFSETQRNKGNFPGRFSGRQFSNSRSEMNVSTLELGDSALYLCASSLMGETQYFGPGTRLLVL.

In this sample, this clone turned up a few times. V gene TRBV19 combines with J gene TRBJ2-7; D not certain. The germline V and J ends were trimmed by 0 bases and 4 bases, with 13 bases remaining between them. The CDR3 extends over 15 amino acids. Germline loops: CDR1 LNHDA, CDR2 SQIVND (reference sequence). In DNA form, the CDR3 reads TGTGCCAGTAGTATAGACACAGTCCAGGAGTACGAGCAGTACTTC. It codes for CASSIDTVQEYEQYF.

The CDR3 spells CASSASGATSTDTQYF. CDR3 nucleotide sequence: TGTGCCAGCAGTGCTAGCGGGGCTACTAGCACAGATACGCAGTATTTT. The chain recombines TRBV27 with TRBJ2-3, with 9 bases identical to TRBD2. This CDR3 region has 16 residues. The V segment lost 5 bases and the J segment 0 bases; nucleotides outside the gene matches: 6. Germline CDR1 is MNHEY and CDR2 is SMNVEV (reference sequence).

The J gene is TRBJ2-1, the V gene TRBV2; 7 bases align to TRBD1. Germline V CDR1 and CDR2: SNHLY, FYNNEI. The CDR3 is made up of 13 amino acids. Trimming removed 7 bases from V and 9 bases from J; junction bases left unmatched: 9. The CDR3 is CASTFDRAGEQFF. The CDR3 DNA sequence: TGTGCCAGCACCTTCGACAGGGCTGGTGAGCAGTTCTTC. The whole variable domain, filled in from reference TRBV2 and TRBJ2-1, reads EPEVTQTPSHQVTQMGQEVILRCVPISNHLYFYWYRQILGQKVEFLVSFYNNEISEKSEIFDDQFSVERPDGSNFTLKIRSTKLEDSAMYFCASTFDRAGEQFFGPGTRLTVL.

This chain connects TRBV5-1 to TRBJ2-7, with TRBD2 identical over 12 bases. The length of the CDR3 is 14 residues. Per the germline V gene, CDR1 is SGHRS and CDR2 is YFSETQ. Germline trimming cut 7 bases from V and 2 bases from J; bases unmatched to any gene: 4. The CDR3 bases are TGCGCCAGCGGACTAGCGGGGAATACCTACGAGCAGTACTTC. It specifies CASGLAGNTYEQYF.

The V gene is TRBV6-5, the J gene TRBJ1-2; possible D gene TRBD1, 5 bases. The V end was cut by 6 bases, the J end by 5 bases, with 16 bases between. The germline V gene encodes CDR1 MNHEY and CDR2 SVGAGI. The CDR3 is made up of 14 amino acids. CDR3 sequence: CASSLGPGGYGYTF. CDR3 DNA: TGTGCCAGCAGCCTGGGACCGGGAGGGTATGGCTACACCTTC.

V and J are TRBV10-3 and TRBJ2-7, with 8 nucleotides matching TRBD1. This CDR3 is built from 12 residues. With 4 bases clipped from V and 4 bases from J, the junction kept 0 bases outside the gene matches. Germline V lookup: CDR1 ENHRY, CDR2 SYGVKD. The CDR3 nucleotides are TGTGCCATCAGTGGACAGGGGTACGAGCAGTACTTC. Amino acid sequence: CAISGQGYEQYF.

The chain uses TRBV29-1 and TRBJ2-5, with 7 bases identical to TRBD1. Germline assignment: CDR1 SQVTM and CDR2 ANQGSEA. CDR3 length: 11 residues. V shed 8 bases and J 5 bases; nucleotides not matched to a gene: 5. CDR3 protein: CSLTGLETQYF. CDR3 nucleotides: TGCAGCTTGACAGGGTTGGAGACCCAGTACTTC.